This is a list of T cell receptor beta chains from one sample in a study of T cell clonotyping in hematopoietic cell transplantation. The data were produced by immunoSEQ multiplex PCR, yet TCRdb's version contains in-frame clones alone and is incomplete. The sample yields 10,000 to 15,000 clones, 80% to 95% seen once. Material: PBMCs, obtained 100 days after allogeneic stem cell transplant. Every receptor here comes from a female patient between 50 and 59 years old who had an allogeneic stem cell transplant from an unrelated donor, so the T cells may come from the graft donor. Some clones in this sample may be carry-over from other donors' samples. Both conserved end residues are part of each CDR3. The D gene is left open where the match is weak. Clone size is not always given. Where it is, it says once, few, many or a class for expanded clones.

>NA|TRBJ1-5|TRBV18|NA
CASSPTGPNSGNQPQHF
TGTGCCAGCTCACCTACGGGGCCCAATAGCGGCAATCAGCCCCAGCATTTT
>NA|TRBJ1-2|TRBV5-1|once
CASSLESPNYGYTF
TGCGCCAGCAGCTTGGAGAGTCCCAACTATGGCTACACCTTC
>NA|TRBJ2-5|TRBV11-2|NA
CASSPVASSTGRVGTQYF
TGTGCCAGCAGCCCAGTTGCTAGTAGTACAGGACGGGTCGGGACCCAGTACTTC
>NA|TRBJ1-2|TRBV29-1|once
CSAAVVTGYTF
TGCAGCGCCGCCGTCGTGACTGGCTACACCTTC
>NA|TRBJ2-7|TRBV30|once
CAWSRDIPPEQYF
TGTGCCTGGAGTCGAGACATTCCCCCCGAGCAGTACTTC
>NA|TRBJ1-1|TRBV6-1|once
CASSFYPGGNTEAFF
TGTGCCAGCAGCTTTTATCCCGGAGGGAACACTGAAGCTTTCTTT
>NA|TRBJ2-5|TRBV5-1|NA
CASSLQGQETQYF
TGCGCCAGCAGCTTACAGGGACAAGAGACCCAGTACTTC
>NA|TRBJ2-7|TRBV7-2|NA
CASSPAGTSNYEQYF
TGTGCCAGCAGCCCCGCCGGGACTTCCAATTACGAGCAGTACTTC
>NA|TRBJ1-6|TRBV12-2|NA
CASRSDCPLHF
TGTGCAAGTCGTTCTGACTGTCCCCTCCACTTT
>TRBD2|TRBJ2-2|TRBV11-3|once
CASSLAPSGVGDTGELFF
TGTGCCAGCAGCCTCGCCCCTAGCGGGGTTGGAGACACCGGGGAGCTGTTTTTT
>NA|TRBJ1-1|TRBV2|NA
CASSVLIVAEAFF
TGTGCCAGCAGTGTTCTTATAGTGGCTGAAGCTTTCTTT
>NA|TRBJ2-1|TRBV15|NA
CATSRDPPKWAYNEQFF
TGTGCCACCAGCAGAGATCCTCCCAAGTGGGCCTACAATGAGCAGTTCTTC
>NA|TRBJ1-4|TRBV2|few
CASSTSEKLFF
TGTGCCAGCAGCACGTCTGAAAAACTGTTTTTT
>NA|TRBJ1-1|TRBV28|NA
CASRPPVRRNTEAFF
TGTGCCAGCAGGCCCCCTGTCAGGCGAAACACTGAAGCTTTCTTT
>TRBD1|TRBJ1-6|TRBV7-2|NA
CASSHRGSPLHF
TGTGCCAGCAGTCACAGGGGATCACCCCTCCACTTT
>TRBD2|TRBJ2-3|TRBV6-1|NA
CASSRTSSTDTQYF
TGTGCCAGCAGTCGGACTAGCAGCACAGATACGCAGTATTTT
>TRBD1|TRBJ2-4|TRBV19|NA
CASSIGSRGNIQYF
TGTGCCAGTAGTATAGGGTCCAGGGGGAACATTCAGTACTTC
>NA|TRBJ1-1|TRBV6-5|NA
CASSYSWGTEAFF
TGTGCCAGCAGTTACTCGTGGGGCACTGAAGCTTTCTTT
>NA|TRBJ1-4|TRBV19|NA
CASSPRDSANEKLFF
TGTGCCAGTAGTCCAAGGGATAGTGCTAATGAAAAACTGTTTTTT
>NA|TRBJ2-1|TRBV7-8|NA
CASTIKRVMGDEQFF
TGTGCCAGCACCATTAAACGAGTCATGGGGGATGAGCAGTTCTTC
>NA|TRBJ2-5|TRBV7-2|NA
CASSVEETQYF
TGTGCCAGCAGCGTAGAAGAGACCCAGTACTTC
>NA|TRBJ2-2|TRBV28|NA
CASGGELFF
TGTGCGAGCGGCGGGGAGCTGTTTTTT
>NA|TRBJ2-1|TRBV11-2|NA
CASSPIGGGRYNEQFF
TGTGCCAGCAGCCCCATTGGCGGCGGGCGCTACAATGAGCAGTTCTTC
>TRBD1|TRBJ1-2|TRBV7-2|NA
CASSWTGVYGYTF
TGTGCCAGCAGTTGGACAGGGGTATATGGCTACACCTTC
>NA|TRBJ1-5|TRBV30|NA
CAWSSSYNQPQHF
TGTGCCTGGAGCTCCAGTTACAATCAGCCCCAGCATTTT
>TRBD1|TRBJ2-3|TRBV14|NA
CASSQGPTGGRTDTQYF
TGTGCCAGCAGCCAAGGTCCGACAGGGGGGAGGACAGATACGCAGTATTTT
>NA|TRBJ1-1|TRBV5-1|NA
CASSLWGDTEAFF
TGCGCCAGCAGCTTATGGGGTGACACTGAAGCTTTCTTT
>NA|TRBJ2-2|TRBV27|NA
CASSFRAQGTGELFF
TGTGCCAGCAGTTTCAGGGCCCAGGGCACCGGGGAGCTGTTTTTT
>NA|TRBJ1-2|TRBV19|NA
CASSMYGSNYGYTF
TGTGCCAGTAGTATGTATGGGTCTAACTATGGCTACACCTTC
>NA|TRBJ2-1|TRBV6-1|NA
CASSGFNEQFF
TGTGCCAGCAGTGGGTTCAATGAGCAGTTCTTC
>NA|TRBJ1-3|TRBV6-6|NA
CASRGSGNTIYF
TGTGCCAGCAGGGGTTCGGGAAACACCATATATTTT
>NA|TRBJ1-5|TRBV5-4|NA
CASSGQLVRNQPQHF
TGTGCCAGCAGCGGACAGTTAGTTCGCAATCAGCCCCAGCATTTT
>NA|TRBJ2-5|TRBV5-6|NA
CASSLGQPDNKETQYF
TGTGCCAGCAGCTTGGGGCAGCCAGACAATAAAGAGACCCAGTACTTC
>NA|TRBJ1-1|TRBV19|NA
CASREWFRDGNTEAFF
TGTGCCAGTAGGGAGTGGTTCCGGGACGGGAACACTGAAGCTTTCTTT
>TRBD1|TRBJ2-2|TRBV23-1|NA
CASSQSDRGLANTGELFF
TGCGCCAGCAGTCAATCGGACAGGGGCTTAGCGAACACCGGGGAGCTGTTTTTT
>NA|TRBJ1-6|TRBV19|NA
CASSQGQFSSYNSPLHF
TGTGCCAGTAGCCAAGGACAGTTTAGCTCCTATAATTCACCCCTCCACTTT
>NA|TRBJ1-2|TRBV20-1|NA
CSARCGYTF
TGCAGTGCTAGGTGCGGCTACACCTTC
>NA|TRBJ2-6|TRBV11-2|NA
CASSPPPGGANVLTF
TGTGCCAGCAGCCCTCCCCCGGGGGGGGCCAACGTCCTGACTTTC
>TRBD1|TRBJ1-5|TRBV28|NA
CASNSGTGGNQPQHF
TGTGCCAGCAACTCCGGGACAGGGGGCAATCAGCCCCAGCATTTT
>NA|TRBJ2-1|TRBV6-6|once
CASSYEAYNEQFF
TGTGCCAGCAGTTACGAAGCCTACAATGAGCAGTTCTTC
>NA|TRBJ2-3|TRBV2|NA
CASSESVDTQYF
TGTGCCAGCAGTGAAAGCGTTGATACGCAGTATTTT
>NA|TRBJ1-1|TRBV5-1|NA
CASSSGQPNTEAFF
TGCGCCAGCAGCTCTGGACAACCGAACACTGAAGCTTTCTTT
>NA|TRBJ2-2|TRBV6-4|NA
CASSDYPRAANTGELFF
TGTGCCAGCAGTGACTACCCCAGGGCCGCGAACACCGGGGAGCTGTTTTTT
>NA|TRBJ1-5|TRBV18|NA
CASSPPNKGGQPQHF
TGTGCCAGCTCACCACCGAATAAAGGGGGTCAGCCCCAGCATTTT
>NA|TRBJ2-1|TRBV9|NA
CASSGGVGGSYNEQFF
TGTGCCAGCAGCGGCGGGGTGGGAGGATCCTACAATGAGCAGTTCTTC
>NA|TRBJ2-5|TRBV9|NA
CASSAQETQYF
TGTGCCAGCAGCGCCCAAGAGACCCAGTACTTC
>TRBD1|TRBJ1-2|TRBV28|NA
CASGSSGQGWGYTF
TGTGCCAGCGGGTCTTCGGGACAGGGTTGGGGCTACACCTTC
>TRBD2|TRBJ2-1|TRBV4-2|NA
CASSRLAGVNEQFF
TGTGCCAGCAGCCGTCTAGCGGGAGTAAATGAGCAGTTCTTC
>NA|TRBJ2-1|TRBV19|NA
CASSSGWGDNEQFF
TGTGCCAGTAGTAGCGGTTGGGGAGACAATGAGCAGTTCTTC
>NA|TRBJ2-2|TRBV11-2|NA
CASSPWSTGELFF
TGTGCCAGCAGCCCGTGGTCCACCGGGGAGCTGTTTTTT
>NA|TRBJ1-3|TRBV5-6|NA
CASSFGDSGNTIYF
TGTGCCAGCAGCTTCGGGGACTCTGGAAACACCATATATTTT
>NA|TRBJ2-3|TRBV25-1|NA
CASSAAGTSTDTQYF
TGTGCCAGCAGTGCAGCCGGGACTAGCACAGATACGCAGTATTTT
>NA|TRBJ1-1|TRBV30|once
CAWNFDPNTEAFF
TGTGCCTGGAACTTCGACCCGAACACTGAAGCTTTCTTT
>NA|TRBJ2-7|TRBV5-1|NA
CASSLVVQPYEQYF
TGCGCCAGCAGCTTGGTAGTACAGCCCTACGAGCAGTACTTC